This TCR beta chain came from a study of sequential checkpoint blockade in melanoma. Turning to the study itself: First-line arms were nivolumab then ipilimumab, or the reverse, randomized 1:1.

The protocol was immunoSEQ multiplex PCR, while the TCRdb copy is restricted to in-frame clones and leaves out a portion. Of around 18,000 clones in the sample, around 74% were seen once. Germline lookup yields CDR1 SGDLS and CDR2 YYNGEE. The CDR3 sequence is 15 residues long. V gave up 2 bases and J gave up 0 bases; unmatched junction bases: 1. Treatment: randomized to nivolumab then ipilimumab (arm A) or the reverse (arm B). From thawed PBMCs, live CD3+CD8+ cells negative for CD19 and CD56 were sorted. The sequenced sample was CD8+ T cells sorted from blood (inferred from file names), obtained from a patient given nivolumab and ipilimumab in sequence. The chain is built from TRBV9 and TRBJ2-1, with 8 bases aligning to TRBD2. The receptor was derived from a human donor with melanoma. Here the CDR3 reads CASSVSGTSYNEQFF. CDR3 nucleotide sequence: TGTGCCAGCAGCGTTAGCGGGACCTCCTACAATGAGCAGTTCTTC.